The 27 T cell receptor beta chains given below trace back to one sample, sequenced in a study of PD-1 blockade in classical Hodgkin lymphoma. Libraries were prepared by immunoSEQ multiplex PCR; TCRdb keeps only in-frame clonotypes and omits some of them. The table includes roughly 14,000 clones, around 84% detected once. Brentuximab vedotin exposure varied among the patients, all of whom had relapsed after autologous stem cell transplantation. The input for sequencing was peripheral blood mononuclear cells (PBMCs), taken at baseline. These receptors originate from a human donor with classical Hodgkin lymphoma.

This chain uses TRBV18 with TRBJ2-7, with 7 positions matching TRBD1. Per the germline V gene, CDR1 is KGHSH and CDR2 is LQKENI. The V and J ends lost 4 bases and 3 bases, in that order; junction bases with no gene match: 9. The CDR3 consists of 15 residues. CDR3 nucleotide sequence: TGTGCCAGCTCACGCACAGGGGCAACGGGCTACGAGCAGTACTTC. This codes for CASSRTGATGYEQYF.

The chain carries TRBV5-6 and TRBJ2-7; the D gene is possibly TRBD2 (6 bases). Germline V gene lookup returns CDR1 SGHDT and CDR2 YYEEEE. The V gene lost 2 bases and the J gene lost 2 bases, with 11 bases spanning the gap. This CDR3 has 14 residues. In nucleotides, the CDR3 is TGTGCCAGCAGCTTTGGTCGCGGGGCCTACGAGCAGTACTTC. Its protein is CASSFGRGAYEQYF.

This rearrangement joins TRBV27 to TRBJ1-4; D call uncertain. The germline V gene has CDR1 MNHEY and CDR2 SMNVEV (reference sequence). This CDR3 comprises 15 residues. The V gene lost 2 bases and the J gene lost 0 bases, with 7 bases spanning the gap. The CDR3 DNA reads as TGTGCCAGCAGTTTAGTCTCCTCAACTAATGAAAAACTGTTTTTT. Amino acid sequence: CASSLVSSTNEKLFF. The full variable domain, with the rest looked up from reference TRBV27 and TRBJ1-4, is EAQVTQNPRYLITVTGKKLTVTCSQNMNHEYMSWYRQDPGLGLRQIYYSMNVEVTDKGDVPEGYKVSRKEKRNFPLILESPSPNQTSLYFCASSLVSSTNEKLFFGSGTQLSVL.

The chain uses TRBV10-3 and TRBJ1-3; D unresolved. Trimming removed 4 bases at V and 0 bases at J, with 22 bases between. Germline V CDR1 and CDR2: ENHRY, SYGVKD. There are 19 residues in the CDR3. The CDR3 DNA reads as TGTGCCATCAGTGCGTGGAACTCCATTCCCTCTCCCTCTGGAAACACCATATATTTT. The encoded protein is CAISAWNSIPSPSGNTIYF.

V gene TRBV7-9 combines with J gene TRBJ1-2; D unresolved. This CDR3 comprises 13 residues. The V gene lost 8 bases and the J gene lost 6 bases, with 16 bases spanning the gap. Germline-derived CDR1 and CDR2 are SEHNR and FQNEAQ (reference sequence). CDR3 DNA sequence: TGTGCCAGCTTGAGGGAGATCACGGATGGCTACACCTTC. This translates into CASLREITDGYTF.

The rearrangement links TRBV28 to TRBJ2-7; D is ambiguous. The CDR3 contains 15 residues. V was cut by 8 bases and J by 6 bases, with 23 bases left in between. Germline V gene lookup returns CDR1 MDHEN and CDR2 SYDVKM. In DNA, the CDR3 is TGTGCCAGCTCTATATTAACCGTTGGGTTGGGCGAGCAGTACTTC. Its translation: CASSILTVGLGEQYF.

This chain connects TRBV18 to TRBJ2-3; tentative D call: TRBD1 (6 bases). Germline V gene data show CDR1 as KGHSH and CDR2 as LQKENI. CDR3 length: 15 amino acids. V gave up 0 bases and J gave up 2 bases, with 9 bases separating them. This CDR3 reads CASSPPGQSTDTQYF. CDR3 DNA: TGTGCCAGCTCACCACCCGGACAGTCCACAGATACGCAGTATTTT.

This chain joins TRBV4-1 and TRBJ2-7; 7 bases match TRBD1. Germline loops: CDR1 MGHRA, CDR2 YSYEKL. V lost 2 bases, J lost 6 bases, and 13 bases stayed unmatched. The CDR3 runs 16 residues. CDR3: CASSQTTGALAIEQYF. CDR3 nucleotide sequence: TGCGCCAGCAGCCAAACTACAGGGGCCTTAGCGATCGAGCAGTACTTC.

This clone appeared a few times. The chain links TRBV28 to TRBJ1-5, with a tentative D call TRBD1 (6 bases). Trimming removed 3 bases from V and 3 bases from J, with 12 bases in between. This CDR3 is 15 amino acids long. Germline V lookup: CDR1 MDHEN, CDR2 SYDVKM. This chain's CDR3 is CASSFPRGDNQPQHF. In nucleotides, the CDR3 is TGTGCCAGCAGTTTCCCCAGGGGAGACAATCAGCCCCAGCATTTT.

The rearrangement links TRBV29-1 to TRBJ2-1, with unresolved D. The CDR3 consists of 11 residues. Trimming removed 3 bases at V and 12 bases at J, with 12 bases between. The germline V gene has CDR1 SQVTM and CDR2 ANQGSEA. CDR3 sequence reads: CSVEGPKGQFF. DNA of the CDR3: TGCAGCGTTGAGGGTCCCAAGGGGCAGTTCTTC.

The chain joins TRBV6-6 to TRBJ1-3; a possible D gene is TRBD1 (5 bases). Deletions cut 2 bases from V and 2 bases from J, with 7 bases between. The CDR3 spans 14 residues. Germline CDR1 reads MNHNY; CDR2 reads SVGAGI (reference sequence). The CDR3 region is CASSYKGTGNTIYF. The CDR3 nucleotides read TGTGCCAGCAGTTACAAGGGGACTGGAAACACCATATATTTT.

The CDR3 region has the DNA TGTGCCAGCAGCTTAGGGGACTTTAGCTCCTACAATGAGCAGTTCTTC. This encodes CASSLGDFSSYNEQFF. The chain carries TRBV11-3 and TRBJ2-1, with a weak D call TRBD2 (6 bases). The V end lost 1 base, the J end lost 0 bases, and 10 bases lay between the germline ends. CDR1 is SGHNT and CDR2 is YENEEA in the germline V gene. This CDR3 is 16 amino acids long.

The chain employs TRBV7-9 and TRBJ1-1; 8 nucleotides line up with TRBD1. CDR1 is SEHNR and CDR2 is FQNEAQ in the germline V gene (reference sequence). After removal of 4 bases from V and 3 bases from J, the junction contained 7 bases not matched to a gene. The CDR3 length is 15 residues. CDR3 in DNA: TGTGCCAGCAGCTATTACAGGGGGTTGGACACTGAAGCTTTCTTT. Translated: CASSYYRGLDTEAFF.

V is TRBV13 and J is TRBJ2-1; 8 positions agree with TRBD2. CDR1 and CDR2 from the germline V gene are PRHDT and FYEKMQ (reference sequence). The length of the CDR3 is 15 residues. The V and J ends lost 2 bases and 4 bases, in that order; junction bases with no gene match: 4. The CDR3 DNA follows: TGTGCCAGCAGCTTACTAGCGGGCCCTTACAATGAGCAGTTCTTC. Translated: CASSLLAGPYNEQFF.

The rearrangement uses TRBV7-9 and TRBJ2-3; 7 positions agree with TRBD1. With V trimmed by 1 base and J by 0 bases, 4 bases remained unmatched. Germline assignment: CDR1 SEHNR and CDR2 FQNEAQ (reference sequence). This CDR3 has 16 residues. The CDR3 region is CASSLVGTESTDTQYF. In DNA form, the CDR3 reads TGTGCCAGCAGCTTAGTTGGGACAGAAAGCACAGATACGCAGTATTTT.

The genes are TRBV7-3 and TRBJ2-7; D remains ambiguous. CDR3 length: 13 amino acids. V was trimmed by 4 bases and J by 6 bases, leaving 13 bases between them. Germline CDR1 is SGHTA and CDR2 is FQGTGA. The CDR3: CASSSDVRAEQYF. The CDR3 DNA reads TGTGCCAGCAGCTCCGACGTCCGGGCCGAGCAGTACTTC.

This clone was recorded only once. The genes are TRBV6-6 and TRBJ1-6, with 7 bases lining up with TRBD1. Germline CDR1 MNHNY, CDR2 SVGAGI (reference sequence). The CDR3 extends over 12 amino acids. J was trimmed by 13 bases and V by 6 bases; bases with no gene match: 6. The CDR3 loop reads CASRNGQAPLHF. In DNA form, the CDR3 reads TGTGCCAGCAGGAACGGACAGGCCCCCCTCCACTTT.

This chain connects TRBV21-1 to TRBJ2-5. TRBV21-1 is described as a pseudogene. CDR3 length: 16 residues. The CDR3 loop is CASSMGREPLQETQYF. In DNA, the CDR3 is TGTGCCAGCAGCATGGGACGCGAGCCCTTACAAGAGACCCAGTACTTC.

The chain is built from TRBV6-6 and TRBJ2-7, with 8 bases that match TRBD1. The CDR3 has 14 amino acids. With 5 bases clipped from V and 0 bases from J, the junction kept 3 bases outside the gene matches. Germline CDR1 and CDR2: MNHNY and SVGAGI (reference sequence). CDR3: CASSLTGGSYEQYF. CDR3 coding DNA: TGTGCCAGCAGTCTTACAGGGGGCTCCTACGAGCAGTACTTC.

This clone was observed a handful of times. This chain links TRBV7-9 with TRBJ2-7; D gene ambiguous. The germline CDR1 and CDR2 sequences are SEHNR and FQNEAQ (reference sequence). Trimming shortened V by 1 base and J by 5 bases, and 15 bases separated the two germline ends. The CDR3 runs 15 residues. CDR3 nucleotide sequence: TGTGCCAGCAGCTTAGTCGGCCTAGGGTACGACGAGCAGTACTTC. Its translation: CASSLVGLGYDEQYF.

This sequence joins TRBV11-1 and TRBJ2-2; 12 bases fit TRBD1. Germline values: CDR1 SGHAT, CDR2 FQDESV (reference sequence). With V trimmed by 4 bases and J by 5 bases, 8 bases remained unmatched. This CDR3 is built from 17 residues. CDR3: CASSWGQGARETGELFF. The CDR3 nucleotides read TGTGCCAGCAGCTGGGGACAGGGGGCGCGAGAAACCGGGGAGCTGTTTTTT.

Here the CDR3 DNA reads TGTGCCAGCAGCTTCCCGGGAACCGGCTACACCTTC. Translated: CASSFPGTGYTF. The rearrangement joins TRBV11-3 to TRBJ1-2; D gene ambiguous. The germline gives CDR1 SGHNT, CDR2 YENEEA. CDR3 size: 12 residues. Trimming took off 3 bases at V and 8 bases at J, with 10 bases between the two ends.

The chain has TRBV6-6 and TRBJ2-5, with no clear D. V was pared by 7 bases and J by 3 bases, with 9 bases between. The CDR3 spans 12 residues. Germline assignment: CDR1 MNHNY and CDR2 SVGAGI (reference sequence). The CDR3 protein is CASKQPKETQYF. DNA for the CDR3: TGTGCCAGCAAACAGCCAAAAGAGACCCAGTACTTC.

V usage is TRBV15 and J usage is TRBJ1-5, with no clear D. CDR3 length: 13 amino acids. The germline V gene has CDR1 LNHNV and CDR2 YYDKDF (reference sequence). Between the trimmed V and J ends, which lost 0 bases and 7 bases, there was a span of 7 bases. The CDR3 protein is CATSREVGQPQHF. CDR3 DNA sequence: TGTGCCACCAGCAGAGAAGTAGGACAGCCCCAGCATTTT.

V gene TRBV7-9 combines with J gene TRBJ1-1, with D perhaps matching TRBD1 (5 bases). The CDR3 spans 15 residues. V was shortened by 3 bases and J by 0 bases, with 11 bases between the two germline ends. CDR1 is SEHNR and CDR2 is FQNEAQ in the germline V gene (reference sequence). The DNA for the CDR3 is TGTGCCAGCAGCTTGGGGCAGCTAATGAACACTGAAGCTTTCTTT. Amino acid sequence: CASSLGQLMNTEAFF. The variable domain in full, completed from reference TRBV7-9 and TRBJ1-1, reads DTGVSQNPRHKITKRGQNVTFRCDPISEHNRLYWYRQTLGQGPEFLTYFQNEAQLEKSRLLSDRFSAERPKGSFSTLEIQRTEQGDSAMYLCASSLGQLMNTEAFFGQGTRLTVV.

This clone appeared a few times. The chain combines TRBV6-5 with TRBJ1-3, with D hard to call. The CDR3 length is 15 residues. V was clipped by 2 bases and J by 1 base, with 9 bases between them. Germline CDR1 MNHEY, CDR2 SVGAGI. The CDR3 DNA is TGTGCCAGCAGTTACCTGTCCGGGTCTGGAAACACCATATATTTT. Protein product: CASSYLSGSGNTIYF.

The rearrangement uses TRBV19 and TRBJ1-4; D is perhaps TRBD1 (5 bases). The CDR3 runs to 14 residues. Germline CDR1 LNHDA, CDR2 SQIVND (reference sequence). V was clipped by 8 bases and J by 8 bases, with 18 bases between them. In DNA, the CDR3 is TGTGCCAGTGGGCCCAGGGCCAGAAGGGAAAAACTGTTTTTT. It encodes CASGPRARREKLFF.